Following are 2 T cell receptor beta chains from one sample sequenced in a study of cytomegalovirus exposure and HLA in healthy donors. PCR used 60 Vbeta primers and 13 Jbeta primers. The assay was immunoSEQ multiplex PCR, and TCRdb's table has in-frame clones only and misses some. The sample records 110,000 to 150,000 clones, roughly 80% being singletons. Material: PBMCs. The receptors here all came from a woman between 40 and 50 years old in good health and CMV-seropositive.

The chain carries TRBV15 and TRBJ2-5; a weak D match, TRBD1 (6 bases). CDR1 and CDR2 from the germline V gene are LNHNV and YYDKDF (reference sequence). V was pared by 1 base and J by 1 base, with 13 bases between. The CDR3 has 16 residues. The CDR3 DNA reads TGTGCCACCAGCAGAGCGCCCGGGACAACCCAAGAGACCCAGTACTTC. Translating it yields CATSRAPGTTQETQYF.

The chain links TRBV6-6 to TRBJ2-3, with a tentative D call TRBD2 (7 bases). Germline V CDR1 and CDR2: MNHNY, SVGAGI (reference sequence). The V end lost 0 bases, the J end lost 8 bases, and 9 bases lay between the germline ends. This CDR3 has 13 amino acids. The CDR3, as DNA: TGTGCCAGCAGTTACTCGGGAGGGGGTACGCAGTATTTT. Its protein product is CASSYSGGGTQYF.